The 9 T cell receptor beta chains presented below share a single source sample, sequenced in a study of T cells in women clearing cervical HPV infection (dated by TCRdb to the late 2010s). The library was produced with the immunoSEQ multiplex PCR assay. TCRdb limited this immuneACCESS table to in-frame rearrangements with V and J called. A share of clones is missing; checked studies link under half to unresolved V genes, and the rest is unexplained. The sample's clone listing holds tens of thousands of clones. Of the sample, about 3.3% falls within the top ten clones. The sequenced material came from blood buffy coat. The origin of the receptors is a woman aged 18 to 69 with a cervical HPV16 infection that either progressed to CIN3+ or cleared (not recorded which).

As to this clone: The read halts 3 residues ahead of the CDR3 end, with the missing end drawn from the germline J gene. This chain connects TRBV5-5 to TRBJ2-7, with D uncertain. The CDR3 is 11 residues long. Per germline, CDR1 SGHKS and CDR2 YYEKEE (reference sequence). V was shortened by 4 bases and J by 5 bases, with 7 bases between the two germline ends. Partial CDR3 DNA: TGTGCCAGCAGCCACATGGACGAG. Residues: CASSHMDE. The CDR3, in full, reads CASSHMDEQYF.

Concerning this clone itself: Read coverage stops 3 residues before the CDR3 terminus; the germline J gene supplies the remainder. The chain recombines TRBV2 with TRBJ1-2; TRBD1 aligns across 8 bases. The V gene end was trimmed by 5 bases and the J gene end by 2 bases; junction bases not matched to a gene: 4. Germline V lookup: CDR1 SNHLY, CDR2 FYNNEI. The CDR3 spans 14 residues. The chain's CDR3 is CASSPWTGNYGYTF. The CDR3 DNA, read in part, is TGTGCCAGCAGTCCCTGGACAGGGAACTATGGC.

Details on this clone: With the read ending 3 residues before the CDR3 end, the germline J gene is used to fill in that end. This chain uses TRBV19 with TRBJ1-1, with 10 bases lining up with TRBD1. CDR3 length: 16 residues. With 4 bases clipped from V and 4 bases from J, the junction kept 9 bases outside the gene matches. The V gene's germline CDR1 is LNHDA and CDR2 SQIVND (reference sequence). Here the CDR3 reads CASSTGTGVWGTEAFF. Partial CDR3 DNA: TGTGCCAGTAGTACCGGGACAGGGGTCTGGGGCACTGAA.

A word on this clone: The CDR3 goes on 3 residues after the read ends, and that part is filled in from the germline J gene. The chain carries TRBV7-9 and TRBJ2-7, with D possibly matching TRBD2 (5 bases). The V gene's germline CDR1 is SEHNR and CDR2 FQNEAQ (reference sequence). CDR3 length: 14 residues. V lost 3 bases to trimming and J lost 3 bases, with 12 bases between them. The CDR3 protein is CASSFPDGDYEQYF. Partial CDR3 DNA: TGTGCCAGCAGCTTCCCCGACGGGGACTACGAG.

Comments on this clone: Read sequence stops 3 residues before the CDR3 end, and the germline J gene provides the missing end. The chain employs TRBV11-2 and TRBJ2-7, with a possible D match to TRBD1 (5 bases). CDR1 SGHAT and CDR2 FQNNGV come from the germline V gene. V gave up 3 bases and J gave up 6 bases, with 12 bases separating them. The CDR3 loop spans 13 amino acids. The covered CDR3 bases are TGTGCCAGCAGCTTTGCAGGGAACGGCGAG. Amino acid sequence: CASSFAGNGE. The whole CDR3 sequence reads CASSFAGNGEQYF.

Details on this clone: The read falls 3 residues short of the CDR3 end, and the missing part is taken from the germline J gene. V and J are TRBV5-1 and TRBJ2-1, with D perhaps TRBD1 (5 bases). The CDR3 extends over 14 amino acids. V lost 0 bases and J lost 4, with 8 bases in between. CDR1 is SGHRS and CDR2 is YFSETQ in the germline V gene. Incomplete CDR3 DNA: TGCGCCAGCAGCTTGGGGGGCGAGTACAATGAG. Translation: CASSLGGEYNE. The full CDR3 sequence reads CASSLGGEYNEQFF.

About this clone itself: The read gets to within 3 residues of the CDR3 end, and the germline J gene fills in the rest. This chain joins TRBV4-1 and TRBJ2-7; 9 bases are a match to TRBD1. This CDR3 comprises 14 residues. V was clipped by 4 bases and J by 4 bases; unmatched bases: 5. Germline V gene lookup returns CDR1 MGHRA and CDR2 YSYEKL. CDR3 protein: CASSPDRGEYEQYF. Partial CDR3 DNA: TGCGCCAGCAGCCCGGACAGGGGAGAGTACGAG.

Points on this clone: The observed sequence ends 3 residues before the CDR3 terminus, with the missing tail filled in from the germline J gene. The chain uses TRBV19 and TRBJ2-3; no firm D call. Trimming removed 6 bases at V and 2 bases at J, with 12 bases between. The CDR3 loop spans 14 amino acids. Looked up from germline, CDR1 is LNHDA and CDR2 is SQIVND (reference sequence). The CDR3 loop reads CASSSQYHTDTQYF. Partial CDR3 DNA: TGTGCCAGTAGCTCACAGTACCACACAGATACG. The full variable domain, in which reference TRBV19 and TRBJ2-3 provide the parts outside the CDR3, is DGGITQSPKYLFRKEGQNVTLSCEQNLNHDAMYWYRQDPGQGLRLIYYSQIVNDFQKGDIAEGYSVSREKKESFPLTVTSAQKNPTAFYLCASSSQYHTDTQYFGPGTRLTVL.

Frequency places this clone as medium-sized (0.01 to 0.1%). The read comes to an end 3 residues before the CDR3 does, leaving the germline J gene to fill in the end. The V and J genes are TRBV18 and TRBJ2-3; possible D gene TRBD1, 6 bases. Per the germline V gene, CDR1 is KGHSH and CDR2 is LQKENI. The CDR3 sequence is 16 residues long. V lost 5 bases to trimming and J lost 0 bases, with 15 bases between them. The part of the CDR3 DNA that was read is TGTGCCAGCTCAACAACAGGGTTTTACAGCACAGATACG. The encoded protein is CASSTTGFYSTDT. The whole CDR3 reads CASSTTGFYSTDTQYF.